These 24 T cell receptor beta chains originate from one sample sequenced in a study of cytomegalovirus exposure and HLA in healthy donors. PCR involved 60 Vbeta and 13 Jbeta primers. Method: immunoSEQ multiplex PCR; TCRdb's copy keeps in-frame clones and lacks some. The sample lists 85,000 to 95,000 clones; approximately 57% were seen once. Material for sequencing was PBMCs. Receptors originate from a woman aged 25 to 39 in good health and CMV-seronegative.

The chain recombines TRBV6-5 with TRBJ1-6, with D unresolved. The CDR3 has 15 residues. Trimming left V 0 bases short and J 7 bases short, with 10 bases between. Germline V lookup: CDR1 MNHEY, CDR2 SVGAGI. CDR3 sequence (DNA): TGTGCCAGCAGTTACTCTACAGCGGTAAATTCACCCCTCCACTTT. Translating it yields CASSYSTAVNSPLHF.

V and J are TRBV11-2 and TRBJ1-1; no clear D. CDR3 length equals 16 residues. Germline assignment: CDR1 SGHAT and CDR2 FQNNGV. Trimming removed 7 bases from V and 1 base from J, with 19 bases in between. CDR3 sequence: CASKTRQDQRNTEAFF. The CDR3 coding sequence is TGTGCCAGCAAGACAAGGCAGGATCAACGGAACACTGAAGCTTTCTTT. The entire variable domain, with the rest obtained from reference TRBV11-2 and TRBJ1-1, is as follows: EAGVAQSPRYKIIEKRQSVAFWCNPISGHATLYWYQQILGQGPKLLIQFQNNGVVDDSQLPKDRFSAERLKGVDSTLKIQPAKLEDSAVYLCASKTRQDQRNTEAFFGQGTRLTVV.

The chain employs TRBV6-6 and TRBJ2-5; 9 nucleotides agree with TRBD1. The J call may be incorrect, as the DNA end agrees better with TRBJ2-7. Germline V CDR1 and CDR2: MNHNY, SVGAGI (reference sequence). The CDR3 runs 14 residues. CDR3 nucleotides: TGTGCCAGCAGTTACCAAAAGACAGGGGGCGAGCAGTACTTC. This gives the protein CASSYQKTGGEQYF.

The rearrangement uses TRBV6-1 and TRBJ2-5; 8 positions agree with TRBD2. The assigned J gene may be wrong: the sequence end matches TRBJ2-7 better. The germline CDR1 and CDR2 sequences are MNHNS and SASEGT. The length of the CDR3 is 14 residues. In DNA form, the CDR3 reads TGTGCCAGCCTAGTCGGGAGGGGACCCTACGAGCAGTACTTC. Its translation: CASLVGRGPYEQYF.

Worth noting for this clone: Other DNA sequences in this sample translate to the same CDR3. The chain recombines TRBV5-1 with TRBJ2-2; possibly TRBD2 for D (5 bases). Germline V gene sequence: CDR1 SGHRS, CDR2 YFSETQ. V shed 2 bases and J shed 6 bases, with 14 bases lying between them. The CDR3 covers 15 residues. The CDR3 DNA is TGCGCCAGCAGCTTAGTAGGGCTAGCCTCCGGGGAGCTGTTTTTT. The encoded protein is CASSLVGLASGELFF. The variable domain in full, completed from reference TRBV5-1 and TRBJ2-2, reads KAGVTQTPRYLIKTRGQQVTLSCSPISGHRSVSWYQQTPGQGLQFLFEYFSETQRNKGNFPGRFSGRQFSNSRSEMNVSTLELGDSALYLCASSLVGLASGELFFGEGSRLTVL.

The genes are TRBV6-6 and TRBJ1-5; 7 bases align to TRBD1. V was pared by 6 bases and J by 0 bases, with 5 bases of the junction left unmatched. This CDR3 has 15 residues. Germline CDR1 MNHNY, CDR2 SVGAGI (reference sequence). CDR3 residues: CASREQGYSNQPQHF. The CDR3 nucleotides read TGTGCCAGCAGGGAACAGGGGTATAGCAATCAGCCCCAGCATTTT.

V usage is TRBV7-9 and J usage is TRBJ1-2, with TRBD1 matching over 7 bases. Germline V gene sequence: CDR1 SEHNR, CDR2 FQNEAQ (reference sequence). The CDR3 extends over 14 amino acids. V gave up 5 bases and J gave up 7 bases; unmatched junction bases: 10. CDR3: CASSPGRGLSGYTF. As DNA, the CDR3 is TGTGCCAGCAGCCCTGGTAGGGGGCTATCTGGCTACACCTTC.

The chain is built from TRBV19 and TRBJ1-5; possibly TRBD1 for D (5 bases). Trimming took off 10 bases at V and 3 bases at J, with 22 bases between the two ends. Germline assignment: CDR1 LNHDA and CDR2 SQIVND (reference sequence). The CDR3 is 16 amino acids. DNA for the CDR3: TGTGCCACTAATACAAACAGACAGTTTCACAATCAGCCCCAGCATTTT. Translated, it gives CATNTNRQFHNQPQHF.

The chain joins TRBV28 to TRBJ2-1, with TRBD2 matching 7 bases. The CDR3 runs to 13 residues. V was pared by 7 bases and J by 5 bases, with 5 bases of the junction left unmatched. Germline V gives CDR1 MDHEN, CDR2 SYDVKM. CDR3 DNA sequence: TGTGCCAGCACTAGCGGAGATGACAATGAGCAGTTCTTC. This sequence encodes CASTSGDDNEQFF.

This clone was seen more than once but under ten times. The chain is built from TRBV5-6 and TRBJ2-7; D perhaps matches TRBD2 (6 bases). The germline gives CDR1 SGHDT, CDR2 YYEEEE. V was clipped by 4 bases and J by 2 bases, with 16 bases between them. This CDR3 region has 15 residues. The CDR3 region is CASSLPGGITYEQYF. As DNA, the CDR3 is TGTGCCAGCAGCCTCCCTGGGGGGATAACCTACGAGCAGTACTTC. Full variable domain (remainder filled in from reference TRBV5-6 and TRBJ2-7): DAGVTQSPTHLIKTRGQQVTLRCSPKSGHDTVSWYQQALGQGPQFIFQYYEEEERQRGNFPDRFSGHQFPNYSSELNVNALLLGDSALYLCASSLPGGITYEQYFGPGTRLTVT.

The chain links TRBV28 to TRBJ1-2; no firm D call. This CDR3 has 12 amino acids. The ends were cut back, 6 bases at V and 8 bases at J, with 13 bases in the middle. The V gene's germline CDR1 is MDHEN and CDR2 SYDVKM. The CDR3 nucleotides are TGTGCCAGCAGCGCCCCCCGGGTCGGCTACACCTTC. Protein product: CASSAPRVGYTF.

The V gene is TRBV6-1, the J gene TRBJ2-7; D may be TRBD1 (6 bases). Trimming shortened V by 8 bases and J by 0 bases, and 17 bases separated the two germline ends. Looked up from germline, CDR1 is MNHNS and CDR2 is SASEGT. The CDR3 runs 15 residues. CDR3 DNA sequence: TGTGCCAGCTACTTGGGACAATCGGGCTCCTACGAGCAGTACTTC. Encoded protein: CASYLGQSGSYEQYF.

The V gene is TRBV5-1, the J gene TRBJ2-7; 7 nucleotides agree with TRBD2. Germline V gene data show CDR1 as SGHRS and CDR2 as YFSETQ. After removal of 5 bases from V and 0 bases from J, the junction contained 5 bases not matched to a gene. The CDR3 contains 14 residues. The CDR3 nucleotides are TGCGCCAGCAGTCAAACTAGCGCCTCCTACGAGCAGTACTTC. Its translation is CASSQTSASYEQYF.

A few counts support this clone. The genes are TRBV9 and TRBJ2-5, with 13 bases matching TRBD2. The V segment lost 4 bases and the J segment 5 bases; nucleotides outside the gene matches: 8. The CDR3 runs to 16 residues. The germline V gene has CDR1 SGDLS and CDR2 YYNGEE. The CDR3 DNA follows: TGTGCCAGCAGCCCCCGGACTAGCGGGAGTTGGGAGACCCAGTACTTC. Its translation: CASSPRTSGSWETQYF.

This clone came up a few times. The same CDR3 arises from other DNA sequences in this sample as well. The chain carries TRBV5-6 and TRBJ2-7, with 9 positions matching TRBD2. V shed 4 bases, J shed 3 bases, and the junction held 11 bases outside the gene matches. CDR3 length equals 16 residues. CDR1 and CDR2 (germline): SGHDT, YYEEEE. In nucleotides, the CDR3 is TGTGCCAGCAGCCCTCAGGGCAGCGGGGGGCTCTACGAGCAGTACTTC. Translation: CASSPQGSGGLYEQYF.

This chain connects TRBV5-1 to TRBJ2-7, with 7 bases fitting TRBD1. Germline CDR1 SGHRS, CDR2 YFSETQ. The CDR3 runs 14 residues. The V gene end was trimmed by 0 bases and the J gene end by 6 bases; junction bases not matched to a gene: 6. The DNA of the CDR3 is TGCGCCAGCAGCTTGGTTACATCAGGGGGCGAGCAGTACTTC. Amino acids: CASSLVTSGGEQYF.

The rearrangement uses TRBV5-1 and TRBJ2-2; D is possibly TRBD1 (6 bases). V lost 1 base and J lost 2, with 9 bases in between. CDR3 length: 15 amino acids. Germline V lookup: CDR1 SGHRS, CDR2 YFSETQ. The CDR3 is CASSLQGLNTGELFF. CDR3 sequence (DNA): TGCGCCAGCAGCTTGCAGGGGCTAAACACCGGGGAGCTGTTTTTT.

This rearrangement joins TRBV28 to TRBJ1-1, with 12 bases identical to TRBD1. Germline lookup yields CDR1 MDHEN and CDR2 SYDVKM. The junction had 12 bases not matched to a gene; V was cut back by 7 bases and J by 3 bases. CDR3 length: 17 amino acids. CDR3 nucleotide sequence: TGTGCCAGCACCTCCTTCCGGGACAGGGGGCAGGACACTGAAGCTTTCTTT. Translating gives CASTSFRDRGQDTEAFF.

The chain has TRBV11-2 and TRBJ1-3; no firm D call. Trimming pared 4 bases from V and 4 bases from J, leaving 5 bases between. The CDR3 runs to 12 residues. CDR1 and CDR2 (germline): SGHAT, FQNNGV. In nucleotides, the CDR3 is TGTGCCAGCAGCTCTCAGGGAAACACCATATATTTT. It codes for CASSSQGNTIYF.

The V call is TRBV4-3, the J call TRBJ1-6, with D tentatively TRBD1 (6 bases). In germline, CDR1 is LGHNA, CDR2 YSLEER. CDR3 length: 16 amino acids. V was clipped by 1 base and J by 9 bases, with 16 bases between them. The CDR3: CASSQGAGTRGSPLHF. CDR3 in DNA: TGCGCCAGCAGCCAAGGGGCGGGCACCAGGGGTTCACCCCTCCACTTT.

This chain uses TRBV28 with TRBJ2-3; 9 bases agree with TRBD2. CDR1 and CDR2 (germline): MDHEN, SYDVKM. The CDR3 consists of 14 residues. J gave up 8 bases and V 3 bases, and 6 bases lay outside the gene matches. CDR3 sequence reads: CASSLGGRAITQYF. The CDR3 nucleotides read TGTGCCAGCAGTTTGGGCGGGAGGGCCATTACGCAGTATTTT.

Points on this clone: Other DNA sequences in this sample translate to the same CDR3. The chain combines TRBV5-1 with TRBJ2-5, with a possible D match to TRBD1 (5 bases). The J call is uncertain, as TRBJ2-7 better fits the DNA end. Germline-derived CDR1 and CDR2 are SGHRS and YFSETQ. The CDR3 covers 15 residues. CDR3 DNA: TGCGCCAGCAGCTTAGGGGCAGGGTCCTCCTACGAGCAGTACTTC. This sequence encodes CASSLGAGSSYEQYF.

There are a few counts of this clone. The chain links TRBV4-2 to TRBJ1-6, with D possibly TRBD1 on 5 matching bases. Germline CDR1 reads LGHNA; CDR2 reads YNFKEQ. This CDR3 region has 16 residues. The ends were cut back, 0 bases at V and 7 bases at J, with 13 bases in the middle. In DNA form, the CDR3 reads TGTGCCAGCAGCCAAGACCCCAGGGTAGGAAATTCACCCCTCCACTTT. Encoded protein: CASSQDPRVGNSPLHF.

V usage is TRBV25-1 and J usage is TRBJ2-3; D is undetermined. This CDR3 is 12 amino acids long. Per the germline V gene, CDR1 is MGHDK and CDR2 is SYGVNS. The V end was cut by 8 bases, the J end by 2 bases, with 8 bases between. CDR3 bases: TGTGCCAGCCCGGAGAACACAGATACGCAGTATTTT. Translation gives CASPENTDTQYF.